The 13 T cell receptor beta chains reported below all come from one sample, sequenced in a study of blood T cell repertoires in COVID-19. Sequencing was performed with immunoSEQ multiplex PCR; in TCRdb, only in-frame clones are kept and a portion is missing. The sample has 140,000 to 150,000 clones, about 84% seen once. The sequenced sample was peripheral blood. The receptors come from a man in his 60s with active or convalescent COVID-19.

This sequence joins TRBV7-9 and TRBJ1-4; maybe TRBD1 (6 bases). Trimming removed 5 bases at V and 5 bases at J, with 12 bases between. CDR3 size: 14 residues. Germline V CDR1 and CDR2: SEHNR, FQNEAQ (reference sequence). DNA for the CDR3: TGTGCCAGCAGCCTGACAGGAGTAAATGAAAAACTGTTTTTT. The encoded protein is CASSLTGVNEKLFF.

This clone was seen once. The rearrangement joins TRBV29-1 to TRBJ2-2; weak D call: TRBD1 (6 bases). The V gene lost 2 bases and the J gene lost 4 bases, with 20 bases spanning the gap. The CDR3 extends over 17 amino acids. Germline V CDR1 and CDR2: SQVTM, ANQGSEA. CDR3 in DNA: TGCAGCGTTGAAACCCGGGTAGGGGGATACGCCACCGGGGAGCTGTTTTTT. This gives the protein CSVETRVGGYATGELFF.

The chain couples TRBV7-7 to TRBJ2-1; 14 nucleotides match TRBD2. With V trimmed by 0 bases and J by 9 bases, 7 bases remained unmatched. CDR3 size: 17 residues. CDR1 is SSHAT, CDR2 FNYEAQ, per germline (reference sequence). CDR3 protein: CASSLALGTSGGGEQFF. The CDR3, as DNA: TGTGCCAGCAGCTTAGCCCTAGGGACTAGCGGGGGAGGTGAGCAGTTCTTC. The variable domain in full, with the rest retrieved from reference TRBV7-7 and TRBJ2-1, is GAGVSQSPRYKVTKRGQDVTLRCDPISSHATLYWYQQALGQGPEFLTYFNYEAQPDKSGLPSDRFSAERPEGSISTLTIQRTEQRDSAMYRCASSLALGTSGGGEQFFGPGTRLTVL.

The chain has TRBV6-1 and TRBJ1-2; D is perhaps TRBD1 (5 bases). The germline V and J ends were trimmed by 2 bases and 8 bases, with 18 bases remaining between them. Germline V gives CDR1 MNHNS, CDR2 SASEGT. The CDR3 is 15 amino acids. CDR3 amino acids: CASSERWRDWEGYTF. CDR3 nucleotides: TGTGCCAGCAGTGAACGGTGGAGGGACTGGGAGGGCTACACCTTC.

The V and J genes are TRBV15 and TRBJ2-1; 7 bases match TRBD1. Germline values: CDR1 LNHNV, CDR2 YYDKDF (reference sequence). The CDR3 length is 15 residues. V was clipped by 6 bases and J by 8 bases; unmatched bases: 13. CDR3 DNA sequence: TGTGCCACCAGTCTTGAGACAGGGTCAATTCATGAGCAGTTCTTC. Amino acid sequence: CATSLETGSIHEQFF.

This clone was counted a few times. J is TRBJ1-6 and V is TRBV18; the D is unclear. This CDR3 is 15 amino acids long. Germline CDR1 is KGHSH and CDR2 is LQKENI. The ends were cut back, 2 bases at V and 7 bases at J, with 12 bases in the middle. The CDR3 reads CASSPERGGNSPLHF. The CDR3 region has the DNA TGTGCCAGCTCACCAGAGCGGGGAGGAAATTCACCCCTCCACTTT.

The chain combines TRBV19 with TRBJ2-2, with D possibly TRBD1 on 7 matching bases. V gave up 10 bases and J gave up 3 bases, with 15 bases separating them. CDR1 and CDR2 from the germline V gene are LNHDA and SQIVND (reference sequence). The CDR3 runs to 14 residues. As DNA, the CDR3 is TGTGCCACCCCGCTCAGGGGGGACACCGGGGAGCTGTTTTTT. It encodes CATPLRGDTGELFF.

The rearrangement uses TRBV5-1 and TRBJ1-3, with D uncertain. Trimming removed 0 bases from V and 4 bases from J, with 5 bases in between. The CDR3 has 13 amino acids. CDR1 is SGHRS and CDR2 is YFSETQ in the germline V gene. The CDR3 reads CASSLGGGNTIYF. The CDR3 DNA sequence: TGCGCCAGCAGCTTGGGCGGCGGAAACACCATATATTTT.

The chain has TRBV7-6 and TRBJ1-1; no firm D call. Trimming removed 4 bases from V and 0 bases from J, with 6 bases in between. Germline V lookup: CDR1 SGHVS, CDR2 FNYEAQ. This CDR3 has 13 amino acids. The DNA for the CDR3 is TGTGCCAGCAGCTCCCAGATGAACACTGAAGCTTTCTTT. Translating gives CASSSQMNTEAFF.

The rearrangement joins TRBV18 to TRBJ2-7, with unresolved D. The CDR3 sequence is 10 residues long. CDR1 KGHSH and CDR2 LQKENI come from the germline V gene. V was pared by 6 bases and J by 4 bases, with 4 bases between. CDR3 residues: CASSSYEQYF. The DNA of the CDR3 is TGTGCCAGCTCCTCGTACGAGCAGTACTTC.

V and J are TRBV6-6 and TRBJ2-5; TRBD2 matches at 11 bases. V lost 6 bases to trimming and J lost 5 bases; unmatched junction nucleotides: 5. The CDR3 contains 14 residues. The germline V gene encodes CDR1 MNHNY and CDR2 SVGAGI (reference sequence). CDR3 DNA sequence: TGTGCCAGCAGAATAGCGGGAGGGATGGAGACCCAGTACTTC. Residues: CASRIAGGMETQYF.

The chain couples TRBV3-1 (or the pseudogene TRBV3-2) to TRBJ2-5, with D possibly matching TRBD2 (6 bases). CDR3 size: 13 residues. Germline values: CDR1 LGHDT, CDR2 YNNKEL (reference sequence). Trimming removed 0 bases at V and 5 bases at J, with 7 bases between. The CDR3 DNA is TGTGCCAGCAGCCAAGAGGGGAGGGAGACCCAGTACTTC. It translates to CASSQEGRETQYF.

The genes are TRBV18 and TRBJ2-5, with D unresolved. V lost 6 bases, J lost 2 bases, and 7 bases lay in between. This CDR3 comprises 12 residues. CDR1 is KGHSH, CDR2 LQKENI, per germline. CDR3 DNA: TGTGCCAGCTCGAACAGTCAAGAGACCCAGTACTTC. Translating it yields CASSNSQETQYF.